These T cell receptor beta chains were read from a single sample in a study of identical twins. TCRdb re-called the 5' RACE reads with MiXCR, one entry per CDR3 protein. The sample holds some 570,000 distinct CDR3 sequences, about a fifth seen once. The sample was also linked to a second study, of yellow fever vaccine responses in identical twins.

Sequencing was performed on CD4+ T cells sorted from blood. The receptors come from a young woman in good health. CDR3s include the opening cysteine and the closing phenylalanine or tryptophan. D genes are given only for firm matches. Clone size appears in some rows only: once, few, many, or a class for an expanded clone.

j_call clone_size d_call v_call cdr3_aa cdr3_nt
TRBJ2-3 NA TRBD2 TRBV10-3 CAISGGSGGTSDTQYF TGTGCCATCAGTGGGGGTAGCGGGGGGACGTCAGATACGCAGTATTTT
TRBJ2-7 NA TRBD1 TRBV7-2 CASSLGTGGTYEQYF TGTGCCAGCAGCTTAGGGACAGGGGGGACCTACGAGCAGTACTTC
TRBJ2-1 many TRBD1 TRBV29-1 CSVPRDRVSYNEQFF TGCAGCGTTCCAAGGGACAGGGTCTCCTACAATGAGCAGTTCTTC
TRBJ2-1 NA TRBD2 TRBV29-1 CSVRTSGRGEQFF TGCAGCGTAAGGACTAGCGGGAGAGGCGAGCAGTTCTTC
TRBJ1-1 few NA TRBV28 CASTSNGRQNTEAFF TGTGCCAGCACCTCCAACGGCCGACAGAACACTGAAGCTTTCTTT
TRBJ2-1 NA NA TRBV4-2 CASSQDLSASYNEQFF TGTGCCAGCAGCCAAGATCTCAGCGCCTCCTACAATGAGCAGTTCTTC
TRBJ2-7 NA NA TRBV12-3/TRBV12-4 CASSSWATSSYEQYF TGTGCCAGCAGTTCATGGGCTACCAGCTCCTACGAGCAGTACTTC
TRBJ1-2 NA NA TRBV12-3/TRBV12-4 CATPTRNYGYTF TGTGCCACCCCGACGAGGAACTATGGCTACACCTTC
TRBJ1-1 once TRBD1 TRBV28 CASIPFGTGIPEAFF TGTGCCAGCATTCCCTTCGGGACAGGGATTCCTGAAGCTTTCTTT
TRBJ2-1 NA TRBD2 TRBV29-1 CSAGLAGGLNEQFF TGCAGCGCTGGACTAGCGGGAGGGCTGAATGAGCAGTTCTTC
TRBJ1-1 NA NA TRBV10-3 CAITRQPNTEAFF TGTGCCATAACACGACAGCCGAACACTGAAGCTTTCTTT
TRBJ2-3 NA TRBD2 TRBV11-3 CASSLAGLASDTQYF TGTGCCAGCAGCTTAGCGGGACTAGCGTCGGATACGCAGTATTTT
TRBJ2-7 few TRBD1 TRBV20-1 CSATRQGADEQYF TGCAGTGCTACACGACAGGGGGCAGACGAGCAGTACTTC
TRBJ2-7 NA NA TRBV5-1 CASSPEPENPYEQYF TGCGCCAGCAGCCCGGAGCCAGAGAATCCCTACGAGCAGTACTTC
TRBJ2-2 few TRBD1 TRBV12-3/TRBV12-4 CASSPTGVSTGELFF TGTGCCAGCAGCCCGACAGGGGTGAGCACCGGGGAGCTGTTTTTT
TRBJ2-7 NA TRBD2 TRBV4-1 CASSQVPSGGPYEQYF TGCGCCAGCAGCCAAGTTCCTAGCGGGGGTCCCTACGAGCAGTACTTC
TRBJ1-3 many NA TRBV10-2 CASRWTASSGNTIYF TGCGCCAGCAGGTGGACAGCCTCCTCTGGAAACACCATATATTTT
TRBJ2-2 few TRBD1 TRBV6-4 CASSTEGQGTGELFF TGTGCCAGCAGTACGGAGGGACAGGGGACCGGGGAGCTGTTTTTT
TRBJ1-6 NA NA TRBV28 CASSTWGRSSYNSPLHF TGTGCCAGCAGCACATGGGGCAGGAGCTCCTATAATTCACCCCTCCACTTT
TRBJ1-1 few NA TRBV10-3 CAISQQGTEAFF TGTGCCATCAGTCAACAGGGCACTGAAGCTTTCTTT
TRBJ2-7 NA NA TRBV12-3/TRBV12-4 CASSLRVEGEQYF TGTGCCAGCAGTTTGAGGGTAGAGGGCGAGCAGTACTTC
TRBJ2-1 NA TRBD1 TRBV10-3 CAISEGQAAYNEQFF TGTGCCATCAGTGAGGGACAGGCTGCCTACAATGAGCAGTTCTTC
TRBJ1-2 many NA TRBV12-3/TRBV12-4 CASSPTRFYGYTF TGTGCCAGCAGTCCCACCCGGTTTTATGGCTACACCTTC
TRBJ2-3 few NA TRBV6-5 CASSYSNPDTQYF TGTGCCAGCAGTTACTCGAACCCAGATACGCAGTATTTT
TRBJ2-5 few NA TRBV7-9 CASLGNAETQYF TGTGCCAGCTTAGGGAACGCGGAGACCCAGTACTTC
TRBJ1-6 NA NA TRBV2 CASRSDHNSPLHF TGTGCCAGCAGGTCGGATCATAATTCACCCCTCCACTTT
TRBJ1-1 many NA TRBV29-1 CSVGGRMNTEAFF TGCAGCGTTGGGGGAAGAATGAACACTGAAGCTTTCTTT
TRBJ2-1 NA NA TRBV10-3 CAISEWGPSNEQFF TGTGCCATCAGTGAGTGGGGGCCCTCCAATGAGCAGTTCTTC
TRBJ2-2 NA NA TRBV29-1 CSVTSTGELFF TGCAGCGTCACTAGCACCGGGGAGCTGTTTTTT
TRBJ2-1 NA NA TRBV12-5 CASGLVISSYNEQFF TGTGCTAGTGGTTTGGTAATTTCATCCTACAATGAGCAGTTCTTC
TRBJ2-1 many TRBD1 TRBV29-1 CSVTTGGLSYNEQFF TGCAGCGTTACCACAGGGGGTCTCTCCTACAATGAGCAGTTCTTC
TRBJ1-4 few NA TRBV5-5 CASSIDLGTEKLFF TGTGCCAGCAGCATCGACCTGGGCACGGAAAAACTGTTTTTT
TRBJ1-5 few NA TRBV5-1 CASSADGNQPQHF TGCGCCAGCAGCGCTGACGGGAATCAGCCCCAGCATTTT
TRBJ1-6 few NA TRBV12-3/TRBV12-4 CASSLAGKDSPLHF TGTGCCAGCAGTTTGGCCGGGAAGGATTCACCCCTCCACTTT
TRBJ1-6 NA NA TRBV3-1 CASSQDWGSSPLHF TGTGCCAGCAGCCAAGACTGGGGGAGTTCACCCCTCCACTTT
TRBJ2-6 NA NA TRBV12-3/TRBV12-4 CASSMSSGANVLTF TGTGCCAGCAGTATGAGCTCTGGGGCCAACGTCCTGACTTTC